Shown below are 2 T cell receptor beta chains from a single sample sequenced in a study of vaccination and CD4 T cells after COVID-19. Treatment reported: roughly 10-day PBMC culture with coronavirus spike peptide pools or control peptides (ViraFEST assay). At the Johns Hopkins FTIC core, DNA taken from cultured CD4+ T cells was sequenced by way of the Oncomine TCR Beta short-read assay. TCRdb re-called the PCR reads through MiXCR, storing one row per CDR3 protein. The sample has about 15,000 distinct CDR3 sequences, roughly 48% seen once. These receptors have no known antigen. The sequenced material came from CD4+ T cells from blood, cultured in vitro. All receptors come from a human donor who had recovered from COVID-19.

This chain uses TRBV4-1 with TRBJ1-1; 8 positions agree with TRBD1. J lost 1 base, V lost 3 bases, and 19 bases had no gene match. CDR1 and CDR2 (germline): MGHRA, YSYEKL. The CDR3 is made up of 20 amino acids. CDR3 in amino acids: CASSQDRVTTKEGPNTEAFF. In DNA, the CDR3 is TGCGCCAGCAGCCAGGACAGGGTGACGACAAAAGAAGGACCGAACACTGAAGCTTTCTTT.

This clonotype was observed a few times. J is TRBJ1-2 and V is TRBV6-1; D not certain. Trimming removed 5 bases at V and 3 bases at J, with 19 bases between. Germline CDR1 is MNHNS and CDR2 is SASEGT. This CDR3 region has 16 residues. The CDR3 DNA is TGTGCCAGCAGTCCCCGTGGAGTGGAAGGGTACTATGGCTACACCTTC. Amino acid sequence: CASSPRGVEGYYGYTF.